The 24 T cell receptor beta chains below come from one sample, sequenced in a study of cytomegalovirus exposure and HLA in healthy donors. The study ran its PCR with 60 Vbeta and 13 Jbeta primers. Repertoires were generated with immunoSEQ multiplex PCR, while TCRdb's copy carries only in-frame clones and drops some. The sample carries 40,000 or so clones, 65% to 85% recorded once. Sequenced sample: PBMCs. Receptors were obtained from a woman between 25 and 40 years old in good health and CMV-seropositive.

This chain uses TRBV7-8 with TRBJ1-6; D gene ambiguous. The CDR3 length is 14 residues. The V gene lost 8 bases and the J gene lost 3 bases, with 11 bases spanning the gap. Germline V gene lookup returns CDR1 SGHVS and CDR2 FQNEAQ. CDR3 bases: TGTGCCAGCTCCCCGTCCCTCTATAATTCACCCCTCCACTTT. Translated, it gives CASSPSLYNSPLHF.

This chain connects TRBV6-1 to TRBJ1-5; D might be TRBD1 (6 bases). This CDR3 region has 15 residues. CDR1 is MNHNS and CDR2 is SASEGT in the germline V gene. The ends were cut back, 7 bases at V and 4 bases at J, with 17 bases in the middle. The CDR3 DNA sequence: TGTGCCAGCAACGAGGGGCAGGGGTTGAATCAGCCCCAGCATTTT. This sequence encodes CASNEGQGLNQPQHF.

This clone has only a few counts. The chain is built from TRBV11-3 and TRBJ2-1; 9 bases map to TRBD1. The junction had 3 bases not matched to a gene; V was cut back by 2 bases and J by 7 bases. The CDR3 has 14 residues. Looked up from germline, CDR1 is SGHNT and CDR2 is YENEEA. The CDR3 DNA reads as TGTGCCAGCAGCTTACGACAGGGGGGGAATGAGCAGTTCTTC. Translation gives CASSLRQGGNEQFF. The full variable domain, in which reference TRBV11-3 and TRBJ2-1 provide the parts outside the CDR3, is EAGVVQSPRYKIIEKKQPVAFWCNPISGHNTLYWYLQNLGQGPELLIRYENEEAVDDSQLPKDRFSAERLKGVDSTLKIQPAELGDSAVYLCASSLRQGGNEQFFGPGTRLTVL.

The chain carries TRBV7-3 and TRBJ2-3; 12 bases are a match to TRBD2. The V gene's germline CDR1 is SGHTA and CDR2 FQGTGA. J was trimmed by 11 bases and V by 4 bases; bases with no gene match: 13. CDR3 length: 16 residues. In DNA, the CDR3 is TGTGCCAGCAGCTCCTCTTTGACTAGCGGGAGTGAAAAGCAGTATTTT. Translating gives CASSSSLTSGSEKQYF.

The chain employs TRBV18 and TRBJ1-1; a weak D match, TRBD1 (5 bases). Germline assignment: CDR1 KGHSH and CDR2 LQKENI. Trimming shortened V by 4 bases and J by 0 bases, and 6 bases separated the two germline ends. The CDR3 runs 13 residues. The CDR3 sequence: CASSQQVNTEAFF. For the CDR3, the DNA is TGTGCCAGCTCACAACAGGTGAACACTGAAGCTTTCTTT.

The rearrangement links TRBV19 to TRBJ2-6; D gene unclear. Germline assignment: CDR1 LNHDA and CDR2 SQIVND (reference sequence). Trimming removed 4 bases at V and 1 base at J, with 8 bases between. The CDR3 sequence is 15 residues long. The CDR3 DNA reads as TGTGCCAGTAGTAACGTCAGGTCTGGGGCCAACGTCCTGACTTTC. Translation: CASSNVRSGANVLTF.

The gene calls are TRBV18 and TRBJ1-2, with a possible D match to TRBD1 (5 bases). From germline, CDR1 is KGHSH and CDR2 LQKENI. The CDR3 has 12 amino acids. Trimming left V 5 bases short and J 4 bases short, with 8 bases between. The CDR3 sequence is CASSTDSYGYTF. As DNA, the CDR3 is TGTGCCAGCTCAACAGACAGCTATGGCTACACCTTC.

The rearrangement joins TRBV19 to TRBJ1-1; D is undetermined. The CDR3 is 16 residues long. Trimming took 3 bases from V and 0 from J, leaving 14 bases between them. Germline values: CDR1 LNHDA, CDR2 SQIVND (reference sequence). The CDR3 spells CASSISGGRLNTEAFF. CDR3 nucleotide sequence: TGTGCCAGTAGTATTAGCGGTGGCAGATTGAACACTGAAGCTTTCTTT.

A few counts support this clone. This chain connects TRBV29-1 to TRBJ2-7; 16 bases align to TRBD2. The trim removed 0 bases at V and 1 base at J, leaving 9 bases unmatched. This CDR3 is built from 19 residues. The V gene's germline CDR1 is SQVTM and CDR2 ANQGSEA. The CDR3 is CSVEDPGLAGGQGSYEQYF. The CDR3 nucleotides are TGCAGCGTTGAAGACCCGGGACTAGCGGGGGGGCAAGGTTCCTACGAGCAGTACTTC.

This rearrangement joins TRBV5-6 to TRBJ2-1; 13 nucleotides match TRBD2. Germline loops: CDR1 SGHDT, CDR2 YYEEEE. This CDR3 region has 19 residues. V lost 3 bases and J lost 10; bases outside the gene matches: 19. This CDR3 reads CASSYGTSGMSSGMKEQFF. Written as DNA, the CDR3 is TGTGCCAGCAGCTACGGGACTAGCGGGATGTCGTCCGGCATGAAGGAGCAGTTCTTC.

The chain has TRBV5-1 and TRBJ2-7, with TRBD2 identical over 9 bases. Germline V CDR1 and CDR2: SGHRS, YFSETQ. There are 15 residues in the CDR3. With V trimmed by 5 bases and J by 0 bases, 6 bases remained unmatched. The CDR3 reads CASSTLAGSSYEQYF. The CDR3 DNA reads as TGCGCCAGCAGTACTCTAGCGGGGTCCTCCTACGAGCAGTACTTC.

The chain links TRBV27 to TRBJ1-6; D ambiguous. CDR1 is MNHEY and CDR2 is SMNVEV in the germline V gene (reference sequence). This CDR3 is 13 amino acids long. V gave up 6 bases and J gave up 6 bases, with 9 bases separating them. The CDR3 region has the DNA TGTGCCAGCAGCCTCAGGTTTAATTCACCCCTCCACTTT. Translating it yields CASSLRFNSPLHF.

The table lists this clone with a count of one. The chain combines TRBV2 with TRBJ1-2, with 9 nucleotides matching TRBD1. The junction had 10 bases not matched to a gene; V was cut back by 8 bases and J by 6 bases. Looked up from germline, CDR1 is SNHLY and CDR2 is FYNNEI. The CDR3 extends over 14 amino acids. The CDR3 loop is CASLELGQGHGYTF. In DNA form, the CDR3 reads TGTGCCAGCCTTGAACTGGGACAGGGACATGGCTACACCTTC.

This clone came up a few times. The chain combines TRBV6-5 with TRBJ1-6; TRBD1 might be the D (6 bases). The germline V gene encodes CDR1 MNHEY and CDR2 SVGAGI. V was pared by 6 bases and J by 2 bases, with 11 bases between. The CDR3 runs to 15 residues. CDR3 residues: CASRLGGTYNSPLHF. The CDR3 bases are TGTGCCAGCAGGCTAGGGGGAACCTATAATTCACCCCTCCACTTT.

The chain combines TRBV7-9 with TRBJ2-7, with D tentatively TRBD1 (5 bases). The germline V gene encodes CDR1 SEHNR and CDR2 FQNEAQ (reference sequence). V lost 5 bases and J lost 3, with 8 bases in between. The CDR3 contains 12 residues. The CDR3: CASSQGGYEQYF. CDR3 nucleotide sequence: TGTGCCAGCAGCCAGGGTGGCTACGAGCAGTACTTC.

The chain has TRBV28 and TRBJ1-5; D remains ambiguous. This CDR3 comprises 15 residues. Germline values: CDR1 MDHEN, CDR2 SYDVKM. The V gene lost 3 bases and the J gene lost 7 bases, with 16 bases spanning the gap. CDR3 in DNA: TGTGCCAGCAGTTTTTCCCTTGTGGCCAGGCAGCCCCAGCATTTT. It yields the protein CASSFSLVARQPQHF.

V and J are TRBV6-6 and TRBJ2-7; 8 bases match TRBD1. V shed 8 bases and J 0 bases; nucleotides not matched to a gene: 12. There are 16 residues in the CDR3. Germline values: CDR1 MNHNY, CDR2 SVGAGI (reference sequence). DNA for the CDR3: TGTGCCAGCGGGGGTACAGGGGGAGCCTACTCCTACGAGCAGTACTTC. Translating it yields CASGGTGGAYSYEQYF.

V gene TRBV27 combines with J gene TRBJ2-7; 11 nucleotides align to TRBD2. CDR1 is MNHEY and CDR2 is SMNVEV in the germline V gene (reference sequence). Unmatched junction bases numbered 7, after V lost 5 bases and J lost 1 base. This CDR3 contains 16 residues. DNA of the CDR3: TGTGCCAGCAGTCCCAAACTAGCGGGGGAATCCTACGAGCAGTACTTC. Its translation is CASSPKLAGESYEQYF.

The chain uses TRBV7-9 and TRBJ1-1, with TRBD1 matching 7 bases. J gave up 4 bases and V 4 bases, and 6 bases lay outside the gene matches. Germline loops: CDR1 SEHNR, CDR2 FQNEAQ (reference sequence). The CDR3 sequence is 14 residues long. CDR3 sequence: CASSSIGGGTEAFF. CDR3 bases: TGTGCCAGCAGCTCTATAGGGGGCGGCACTGAAGCTTTCTTT.

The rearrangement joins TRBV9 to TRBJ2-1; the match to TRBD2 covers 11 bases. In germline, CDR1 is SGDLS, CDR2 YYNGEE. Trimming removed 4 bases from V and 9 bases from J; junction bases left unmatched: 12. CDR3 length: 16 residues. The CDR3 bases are TGTGCCAGCAGCCGCACCACTAGCGGGAGTAGGGGTGAGCAGTTCTTC. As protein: CASSRTTSGSRGEQFF.

The CDR3 DNA sequence: TGTGCCAGCAAGGGGCTTGTCAAGTACGAGCAGTACTTC. This sequence encodes CASKGLVKYEQYF. J is TRBJ2-7 and V is TRBV2, with D possibly matching TRBD1 (5 bases). Germline CDR1 SNHLY, CDR2 FYNNEI. This CDR3 has 13 amino acids. With 7 bases removed from V and 4 bases from J, the gap between germline ends came to 14 bases.

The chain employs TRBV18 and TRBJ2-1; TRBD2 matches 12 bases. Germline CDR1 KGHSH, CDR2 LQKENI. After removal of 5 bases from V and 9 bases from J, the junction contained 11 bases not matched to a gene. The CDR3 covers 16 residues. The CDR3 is CASSSRTSGISSEQFF. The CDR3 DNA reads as TGTGCCAGCTCATCCCGGACTAGCGGGATAAGTAGTGAGCAGTTCTTC.

The CDR3 bases are TGTGCCAGCAGCTTCGGACAGGGGTATGGCTACACCTTC. Translating it yields CASSFGQGYGYTF. This rearrangement joins TRBV5-5 to TRBJ1-2; 9 bases match TRBD1. The CDR3 runs 13 residues. Germline assignment: CDR1 SGHKS and CDR2 YYEKEE (reference sequence). V was clipped by 2 bases and J by 5 bases; unmatched bases: 1.

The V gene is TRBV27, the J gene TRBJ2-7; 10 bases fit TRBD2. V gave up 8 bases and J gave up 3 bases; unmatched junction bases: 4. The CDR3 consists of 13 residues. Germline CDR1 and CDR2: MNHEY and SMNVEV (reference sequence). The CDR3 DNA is TGTGCCAGCCGTCCTAGCGGGAGCTACGAGCAGTACTTC. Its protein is CASRPSGSYEQYF.